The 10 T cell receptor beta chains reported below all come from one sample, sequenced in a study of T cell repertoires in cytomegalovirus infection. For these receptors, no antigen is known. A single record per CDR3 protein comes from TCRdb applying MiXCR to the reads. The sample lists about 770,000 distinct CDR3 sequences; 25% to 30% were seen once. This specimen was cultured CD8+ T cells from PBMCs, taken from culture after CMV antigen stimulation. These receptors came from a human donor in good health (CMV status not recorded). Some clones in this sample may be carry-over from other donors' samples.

CDR3 nucleotides: TGTGCCAGCAGTCCCCGGACACGCATGAACACTGAAGCTTTCTTT. It codes for CASSPRTRMNTEAFF. This rearrangement joins TRBV6-1 to TRBJ1-1; D might be TRBD1 (5 bases). This CDR3 has 15 amino acids. The germline CDR1 and CDR2 sequences are MNHNS and SASEGT. V was trimmed by 5 bases and J by 0 bases, leaving 13 bases between them.

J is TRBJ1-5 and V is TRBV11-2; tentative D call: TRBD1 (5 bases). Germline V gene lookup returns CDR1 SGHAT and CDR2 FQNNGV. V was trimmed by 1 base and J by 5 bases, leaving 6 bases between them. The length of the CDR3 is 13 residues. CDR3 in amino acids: CASSLGDYQPQHF. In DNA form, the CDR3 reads TGTGCCAGCAGCTTAGGGGACTATCAGCCCCAGCATTTT. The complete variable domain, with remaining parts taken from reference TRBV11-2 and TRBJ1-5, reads EAGVAQSPRYKIIEKRQSVAFWCNPISGHATLYWYQQILGQGPKLLIQFQNNGVVDDSQLPKDRFSAERLKGVDSTLKIQPAKLEDSAVYLCASSLGDYQPQHFGDGTRLSIL.

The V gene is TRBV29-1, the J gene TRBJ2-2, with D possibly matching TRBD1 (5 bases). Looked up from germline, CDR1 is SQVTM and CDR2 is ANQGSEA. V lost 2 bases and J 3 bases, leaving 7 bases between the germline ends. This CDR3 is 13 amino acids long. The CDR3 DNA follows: TGCAGCGTTGAAAGGGGTGACACCGGGGAGCTGTTTTTT. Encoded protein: CSVERGDTGELFF.

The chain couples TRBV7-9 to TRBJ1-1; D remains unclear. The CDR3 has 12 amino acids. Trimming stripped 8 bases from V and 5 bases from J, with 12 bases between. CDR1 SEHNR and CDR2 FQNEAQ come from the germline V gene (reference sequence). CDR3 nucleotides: TGTGCCAGCCACGAGGGTGGGACTGAAGCTTTCTTT. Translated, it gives CASHEGGTEAFF. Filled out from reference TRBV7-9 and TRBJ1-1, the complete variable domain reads DTGVSQNPRHKITKRGQNVTFRCDPISEHNRLYWYRQTLGQGPEFLTYFQNEAQLEKSRLLSDRFSAERPKGSFSTLEIQRTEQGDSAMYLCASHEGGTEAFFGQGTRLTVV.

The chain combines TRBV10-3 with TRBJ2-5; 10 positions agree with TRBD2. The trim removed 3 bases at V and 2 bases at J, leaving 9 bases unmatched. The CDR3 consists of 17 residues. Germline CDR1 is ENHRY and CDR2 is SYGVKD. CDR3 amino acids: CAISELPSGGLQETQYF. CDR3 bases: TGTGCCATCAGTGAACTTCCTAGCGGGGGCTTACAAGAGACCCAGTACTTC.

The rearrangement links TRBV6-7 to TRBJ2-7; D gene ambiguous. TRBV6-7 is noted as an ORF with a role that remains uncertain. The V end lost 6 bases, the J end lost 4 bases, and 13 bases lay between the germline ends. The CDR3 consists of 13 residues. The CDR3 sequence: CASSPRALYEQYV. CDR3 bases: TGTGCCAGCAGCCCCCGGGCCCTATACGAGCAGTACGTC.

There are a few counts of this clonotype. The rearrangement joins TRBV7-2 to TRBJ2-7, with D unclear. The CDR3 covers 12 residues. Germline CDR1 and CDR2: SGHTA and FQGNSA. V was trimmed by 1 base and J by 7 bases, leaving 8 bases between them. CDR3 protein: CASSLGVWEQYF. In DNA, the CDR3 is TGTGCCAGCAGCTTAGGGGTCTGGGAGCAGTACTTC. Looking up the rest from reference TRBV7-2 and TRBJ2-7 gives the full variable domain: GAGVSQSPSNKVTEKGKDVELRCDPISGHTALYWYRQSLGQGLEFLIYFQGNSAPDKSGLPSDRFSAERTGGSVSTLTIQRTQQEDSAVYLCASSLGVWEQYFGPGTRLTVT.

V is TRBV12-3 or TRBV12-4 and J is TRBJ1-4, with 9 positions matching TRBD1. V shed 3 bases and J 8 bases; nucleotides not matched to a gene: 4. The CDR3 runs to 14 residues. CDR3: CASSLGQGMEKLFF. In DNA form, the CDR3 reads TGTGCCAGCAGTTTGGGACAGGGTATGGAAAAACTGTTTTTT.

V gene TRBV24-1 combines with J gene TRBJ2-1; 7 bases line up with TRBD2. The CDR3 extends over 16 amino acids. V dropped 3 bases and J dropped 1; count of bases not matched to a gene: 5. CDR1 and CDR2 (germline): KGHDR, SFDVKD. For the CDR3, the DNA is TGTGCCACCAGTGATCGAGCGGGGCCGTCCTACAATGAGCAGTTCTTC. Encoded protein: CATSDRAGPSYNEQFF.

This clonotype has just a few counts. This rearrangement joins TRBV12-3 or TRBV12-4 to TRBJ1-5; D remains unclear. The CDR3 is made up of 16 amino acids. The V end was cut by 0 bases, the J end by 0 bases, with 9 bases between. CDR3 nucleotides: TGTGCCAGCAGTTTAGCTGATTACACTAGCAATCAGCCCCAGCATTTT. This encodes CASSLADYTSNQPQHF.